This TCR beta chain was obtained from a study of cytomegalovirus exposure and HLA in healthy donors. Study observations and caveats: According to reports, the classifier identified cytomegalovirus status with high specificity and sensitivity.

Both 60 Vbeta primers and 13 Jbeta primers went into the PCR. Repertoires were generated with immunoSEQ multiplex PCR, while TCRdb's copy carries only in-frame clones and drops some. Among about 160,000 clones listed, more than 75% were seen once. With respect to this clone: Its target is not known.

V lost 10 bases to trimming and J lost 5 bases; unmatched junction nucleotides: 9. CDR1 is ENHRY and CDR2 is SYGVKD in the germline V gene. The CDR3 is 13 amino acids. V usage is TRBV10-3 and J usage is TRBJ2-3, with 7 nucleotides matching TRBD2. This clonotype originated in a man aged 18 to 29 in good health and CMV-seropositive. The sequenced sample was PBMCs. The CDR3 is CATLGGLGDTQYF. For the CDR3, the DNA is TGTGCCACCCTGGGGGGGTTAGGAGATACGCAGTATTTT.